The text below deals with one T cell receptor beta chain. The authors distributed each subset's genomic DNA evenly over several immunoSEQ plates. Data came from immunoSEQ multiplex PCR; TCRdb stores just in-frame clones and leaves some out. This repertoire shows 2,500,000 or so clones, more than 80% found once; its top ten account for roughly 0.13%. The data were taken from a study of shared clonotypes between healthy human individuals. Study context: Donors had three CD4 naive, three CD4 memory, two CD8 naive and one CD8 memory plate apiece.

A CD45RA-negative memory subset and a CD45RA+ naive subset were separated from the CD4+ cells. Trimming stripped 2 bases from V and 6 bases from J, with 12 bases between. Germline CDR1 and CDR2: WNHNN and SYGVQD (reference sequence). This CDR3 has 14 residues. Sequencing used naive CD4+ T cells sorted from blood. The subset denotes: CD45RA+ positively selected. The chain recombines TRBV10-1 with TRBJ2-3; perhaps TRBD2 as D (7 bases). The source is a man aged 18 to 35 in good health. CDR3 nucleotide sequence: TGCGCCAGCAGTGAGGGGGGGGGCCAGGATACGCAGTATTTT. Its protein is CASSEGGGQDTQYF.